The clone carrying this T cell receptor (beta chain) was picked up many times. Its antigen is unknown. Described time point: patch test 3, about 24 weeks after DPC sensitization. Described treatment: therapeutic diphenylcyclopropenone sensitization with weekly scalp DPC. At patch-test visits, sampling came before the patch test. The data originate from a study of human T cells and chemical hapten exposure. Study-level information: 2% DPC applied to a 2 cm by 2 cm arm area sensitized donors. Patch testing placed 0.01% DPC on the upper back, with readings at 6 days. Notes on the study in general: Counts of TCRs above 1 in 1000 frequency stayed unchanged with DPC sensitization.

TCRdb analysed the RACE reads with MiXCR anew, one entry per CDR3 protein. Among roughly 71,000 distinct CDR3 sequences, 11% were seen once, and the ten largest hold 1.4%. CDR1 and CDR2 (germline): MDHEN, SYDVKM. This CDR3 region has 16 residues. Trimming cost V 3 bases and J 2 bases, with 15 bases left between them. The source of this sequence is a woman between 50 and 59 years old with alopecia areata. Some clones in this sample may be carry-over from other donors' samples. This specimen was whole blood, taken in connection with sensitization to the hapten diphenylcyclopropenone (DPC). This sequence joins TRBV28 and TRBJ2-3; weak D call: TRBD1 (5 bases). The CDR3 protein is CASSFVGAGITDTQYF. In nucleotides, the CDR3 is TGTGCCAGCAGTTTTGTAGGCGCAGGGATCACAGATACGCAGTATTTT.